The T cell receptor beta chain described here comes from a study of long-term antiretroviral therapy in people with HIV. Notes on this clone: Its antigen is still unknown.

Per donor, a minimum of one pre-ART and a minimum of two post-ART PBMC samples were available. Assay version v3.0 of immunoSEQ was used, and it was run at survey level. Measured with immunoSEQ multiplex PCR; TCRdb has only the in-frame clones, and not every one. The sample records 20,000 to 25,000 clones, around nine tenths being singletons. Per germline, CDR1 SGDLS and CDR2 YYNGEE. The CDR3 extends over 15 amino acids. V gave up 5 bases and J gave up 6 bases; unmatched junction bases: 8. Study results and caveats: It was not possible to obtain data on ART adherence, viral resistance or therapy changes. HIV repertoires showed narrower CDR3 length ranges than controls.

Sample: unsorted PBMCs, taken 0.6 years after starting antiretroviral therapy. The source of this sequence is a man between 60 and 70 years old with HIV. The chain is built from TRBV9 and TRBJ2-7; 13 nucleotides agree with TRBD2. DNA for the CDR3: TGTGCCAGCAGTGCAACTAGCGGGAGGGCCTCCGAGCAGTACTTC. Amino acid sequence: CASSATSGRASEQYF.